This is a list of T cell receptor beta chains from one sample in a study of blood T cell repertoires in COVID-19. Repertoires were generated with immunoSEQ multiplex PCR, while TCRdb's copy carries only in-frame clones and drops some. The sample comprises roughly 370,000 clones, approximately 87% of which are singletons, and about 10% rests with the top ten. Sequencing input: PBMCs or T cells enriched from blood (not recorded which). These receptor sequences come from a woman aged 45-65 years who had recovered from COVID-19. Both conserved end residues are part of each CDR3. The size entry is marked missing in some rows and otherwise reads once, few, many or a size class.

j_call | clone_size | v_call | cdr3_aa
TRBJ1-5 | . | TRBV19 | CASSRRTGSNQPQHF
TRBJ2-2 | . | TRBV27 | CASSSDSTYTGELFF
TRBJ1-6 | . | TRBV5-1 | CASSLGTGRNSPLHF
TRBJ2-7 | . | TRBV11-1 | CASSTRTAREQYF
TRBJ1-2 | once | TRBV30 | CAWSTFLGVPNYGYTF
TRBJ1-5 | . | TRBV27 | CASSLYGTLNQPQHF
TRBJ2-5 | . | TRBV18 | CASSLGLVAGKETQYF
TRBJ1-1 | . | TRBV7-9 | CASSLAFPQGGTEAFF
TRBJ1-6 | . | TRBV5-1 | CASSGDRANRALHF
TRBJ1-2 | . | TRBV19 | CASSFGQGAGYTF
TRBJ1-6 | . | TRBV18 | CASSPQGDSPLHF